This T cell receptor beta chain was sequenced for a study of cytomegalovirus exposure and HLA in healthy donors. Across the study: A later analysis reported the same platform for the roughly 110 validation repertoires and the approximately 670 first-cohort repertoires.

The CDR3 extends over 15 amino acids. Germline V CDR1 and CDR2: SGHTA, FQGTGA. Trimming at V came to 0 bases and at J to 5 bases, leaving 7 bases not matched to a gene. Repertoires were generated with immunoSEQ multiplex PCR, while TCRdb's copy carries only in-frame clones and drops some. Of 150,000 to 200,000 clones listed, about 82% are singletons. As concerns this clone: Its antigen remains unknown.

Findings and caveats of the study: Among TCR beta chains, those listed as cytomegalovirus-associated numbered over 150. Among TCR sequences, most were rare, though some public TCRs appeared in many donors.

This clonotype originated in a woman aged 18-29 years in good health and CMV-seronegative. The sequencing input was PBMCs. The V gene is TRBV7-3, the J gene TRBJ2-7, with 7 bases that match TRBD1. The chain's CDR3 is CASSLTPGQVNEQYF. The CDR3 nucleotides read TGTGCCAGCAGCTTAACCCCAGGACAGGTCAACGAGCAGTACTTC.